This T cell receptor beta chain was identified in a study of cytomegalovirus exposure and HLA in healthy donors. The study's findings and limits: Researchers reported in a later analysis that a missense DCLRE1C variant was tied to TCR beta V- and J-gene trimming.

The table lists this clone with a few counts. Its antigen is as yet unknown. The study ran its PCR with 60 Vbeta and 13 Jbeta primers. Using immunoSEQ multiplex PCR, the repertoire was profiled, and TCRdb retains in-frame clones only, with some absent. Of approximately 170,000 clones in the sample, around three quarters were seen once. The V end lost 5 bases, the J end lost 1 base, and 14 bases lay between the germline ends. Germline V gives CDR1 LNHDA, CDR2 SQIVND (reference sequence). The CDR3 has 15 residues. The receptor comes from a woman between 25 and 40 years old in good health and CMV-seropositive. Sample: PBMCs. The chain couples TRBV19 to TRBJ1-1; D possibly corresponds to TRBD1 (5 bases). CDR3 sequence reads: CASSSRQGGNTEAFF. The CDR3 DNA is TGTGCCAGTAGTTCCCGTCAGGGAGGGAACACTGAAGCTTTCTTT.